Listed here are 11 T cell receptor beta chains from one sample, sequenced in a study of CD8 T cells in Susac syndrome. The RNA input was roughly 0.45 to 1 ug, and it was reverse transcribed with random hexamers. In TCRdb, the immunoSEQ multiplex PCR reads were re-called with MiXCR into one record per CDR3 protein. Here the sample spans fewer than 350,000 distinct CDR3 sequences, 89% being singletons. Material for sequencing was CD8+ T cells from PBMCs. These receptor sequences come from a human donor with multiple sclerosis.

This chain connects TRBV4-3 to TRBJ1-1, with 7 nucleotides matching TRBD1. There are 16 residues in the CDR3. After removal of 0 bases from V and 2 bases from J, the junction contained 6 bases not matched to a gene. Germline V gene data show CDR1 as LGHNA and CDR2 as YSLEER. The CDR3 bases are TGCGCCAGCAGCCAAGATCAACAGGGGCCCAACACTGAAGCTTTCTTT. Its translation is CASSQDQQGPNTEAFF.

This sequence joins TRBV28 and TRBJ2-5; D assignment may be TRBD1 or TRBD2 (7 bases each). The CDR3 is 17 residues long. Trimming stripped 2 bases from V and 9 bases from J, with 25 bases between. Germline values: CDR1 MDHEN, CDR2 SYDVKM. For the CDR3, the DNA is TGTGCCAGCAGTTTAACTTCCGGGACAGCTGCGGGGGAGCCCCAGTACTTC. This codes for CASSLTSGTAAGEPQYF. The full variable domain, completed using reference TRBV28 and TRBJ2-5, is DVKVTQSSRYLVKRTGEKVFLECVQDMDHENMFWYRQDPGLGLRLIYFSYDVKMKEKGDIPEGYSVSREKKERFSLILESASTNQTSMYLCASSLTSGTAAGEPQYFGPGTRLLVL.

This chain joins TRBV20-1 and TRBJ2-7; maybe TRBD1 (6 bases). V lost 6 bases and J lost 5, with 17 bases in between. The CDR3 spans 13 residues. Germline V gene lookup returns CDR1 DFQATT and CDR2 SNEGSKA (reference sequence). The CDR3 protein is CSADLTGQDEQYF. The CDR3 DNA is TGCAGTGCCGACCTGACAGGCCAAGACGAGCAGTACTTC.

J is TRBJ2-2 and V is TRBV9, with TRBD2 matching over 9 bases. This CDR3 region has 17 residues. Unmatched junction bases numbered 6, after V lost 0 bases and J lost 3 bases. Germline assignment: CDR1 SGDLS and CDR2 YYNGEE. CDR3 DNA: TGTGCCAGCAGCGTAGAGGCGGGAGGGCCTTACACCGGGGAGCTGTTTTTT. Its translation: CASSVEAGGPYTGELFF.

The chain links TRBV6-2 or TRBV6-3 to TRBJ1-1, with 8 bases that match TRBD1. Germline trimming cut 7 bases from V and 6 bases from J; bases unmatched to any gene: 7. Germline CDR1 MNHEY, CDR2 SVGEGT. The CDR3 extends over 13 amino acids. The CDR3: CASTGGERPEAFF. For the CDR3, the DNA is TGTGCCAGCACAGGGGGCGAACGGCCTGAAGCTTTCTTT.

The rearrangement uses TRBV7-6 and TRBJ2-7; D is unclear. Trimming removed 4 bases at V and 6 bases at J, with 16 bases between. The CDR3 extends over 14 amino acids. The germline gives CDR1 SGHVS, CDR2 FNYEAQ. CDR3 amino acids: CASSSNPVVSEQYF. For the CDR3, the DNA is TGTGCCAGCAGCTCGAACCCCGTAGTTTCCGAGCAGTACTTC.

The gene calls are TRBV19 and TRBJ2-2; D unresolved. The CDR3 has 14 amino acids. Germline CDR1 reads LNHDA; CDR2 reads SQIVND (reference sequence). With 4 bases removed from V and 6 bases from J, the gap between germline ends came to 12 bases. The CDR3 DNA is TGTGCCAGTAGTACGGGTATTGGAGCCGGGGAGCTGTTTTTT. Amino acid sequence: CASSTGIGAGELFF.

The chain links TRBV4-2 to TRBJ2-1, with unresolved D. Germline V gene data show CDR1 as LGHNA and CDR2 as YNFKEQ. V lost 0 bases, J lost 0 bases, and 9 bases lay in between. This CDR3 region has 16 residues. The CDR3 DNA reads TGTGCCAGCAGCCAAGATTGGGCTAGCTCCTACAATGAGCAGTTCTTC. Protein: CASSQDWASSYNEQFF.

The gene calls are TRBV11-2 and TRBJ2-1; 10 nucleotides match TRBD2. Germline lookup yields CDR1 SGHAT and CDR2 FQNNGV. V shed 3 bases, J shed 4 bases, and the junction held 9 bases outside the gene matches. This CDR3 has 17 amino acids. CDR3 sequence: CASSLPPTSGPYNEQFF. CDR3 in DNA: TGTGCCAGCAGCTTGCCCCCGACTAGCGGGCCGTACAATGAGCAGTTCTTC.

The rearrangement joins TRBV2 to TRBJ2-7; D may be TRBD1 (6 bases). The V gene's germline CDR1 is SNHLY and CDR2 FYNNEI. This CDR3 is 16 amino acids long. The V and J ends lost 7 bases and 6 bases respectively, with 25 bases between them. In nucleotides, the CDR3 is TGTGCCAGCACTGGCCTAGGTGGGGGCGCTGATTCCGAGCAGTACTTC. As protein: CASTGLGGGADSEQYF.

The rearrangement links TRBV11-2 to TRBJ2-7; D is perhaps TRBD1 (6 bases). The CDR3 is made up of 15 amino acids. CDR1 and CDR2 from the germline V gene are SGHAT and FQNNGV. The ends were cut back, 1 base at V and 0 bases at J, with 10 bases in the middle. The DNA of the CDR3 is TGTGCCAGCAGCTTAGCAGCAGGGGTCTCCTACGAGCAGTACTTC. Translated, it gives CASSLAAGVSYEQYF.